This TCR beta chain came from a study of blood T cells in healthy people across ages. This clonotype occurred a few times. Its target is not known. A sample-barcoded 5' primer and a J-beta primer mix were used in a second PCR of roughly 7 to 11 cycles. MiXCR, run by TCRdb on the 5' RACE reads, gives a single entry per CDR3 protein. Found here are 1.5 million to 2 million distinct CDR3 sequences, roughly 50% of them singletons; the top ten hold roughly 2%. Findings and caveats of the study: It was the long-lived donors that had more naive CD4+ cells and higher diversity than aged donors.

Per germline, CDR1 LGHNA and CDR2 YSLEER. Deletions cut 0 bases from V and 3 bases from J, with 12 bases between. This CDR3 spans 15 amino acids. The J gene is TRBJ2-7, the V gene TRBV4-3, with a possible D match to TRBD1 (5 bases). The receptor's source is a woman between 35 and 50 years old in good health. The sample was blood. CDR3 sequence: CASSQEARADYEQYF. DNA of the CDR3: TGCGCCAGCAGCCAAGAGGCCAGGGCGGACTACGAGCAGTACTTC.